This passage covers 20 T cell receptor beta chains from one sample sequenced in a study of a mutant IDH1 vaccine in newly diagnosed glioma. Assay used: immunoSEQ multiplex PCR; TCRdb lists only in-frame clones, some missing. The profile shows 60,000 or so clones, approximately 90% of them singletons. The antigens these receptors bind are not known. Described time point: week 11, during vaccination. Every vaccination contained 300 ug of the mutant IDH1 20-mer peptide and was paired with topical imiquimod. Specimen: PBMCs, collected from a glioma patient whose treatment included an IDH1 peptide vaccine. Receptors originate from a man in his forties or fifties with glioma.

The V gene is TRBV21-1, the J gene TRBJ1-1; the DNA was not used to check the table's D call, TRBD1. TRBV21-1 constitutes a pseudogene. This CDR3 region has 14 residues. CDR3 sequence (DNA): TGTGCCAGCAGCCCTTGCCGACAGCGCGATGAAGCTTTCTTT. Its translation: CASSPCRQRDEAFF.

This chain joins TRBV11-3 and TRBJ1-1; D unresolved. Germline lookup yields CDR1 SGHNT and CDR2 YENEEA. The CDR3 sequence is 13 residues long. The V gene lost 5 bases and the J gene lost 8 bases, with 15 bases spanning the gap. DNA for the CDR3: TGTGCCAGCAGCACAAGCGAGGGCGCGGAAGCTTTCTTT. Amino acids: CASSTSEGAEAFF.

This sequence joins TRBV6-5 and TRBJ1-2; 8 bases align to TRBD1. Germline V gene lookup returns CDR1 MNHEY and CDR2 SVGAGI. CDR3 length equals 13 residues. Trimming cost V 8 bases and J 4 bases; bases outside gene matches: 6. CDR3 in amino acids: CASGRTGSYGYTF. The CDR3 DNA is TGTGCCAGCGGAAGGACAGGGTCCTATGGCTACACCTTC.

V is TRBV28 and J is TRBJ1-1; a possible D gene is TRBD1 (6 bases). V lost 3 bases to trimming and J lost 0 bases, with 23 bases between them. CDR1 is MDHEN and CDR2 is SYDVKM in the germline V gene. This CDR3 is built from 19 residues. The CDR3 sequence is CASSFPSLGARIMNTEAFF. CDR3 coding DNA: TGTGCCAGCAGTTTCCCCAGCTTGGGGGCACGGATTATGAACACTGAAGCTTTCTTT.

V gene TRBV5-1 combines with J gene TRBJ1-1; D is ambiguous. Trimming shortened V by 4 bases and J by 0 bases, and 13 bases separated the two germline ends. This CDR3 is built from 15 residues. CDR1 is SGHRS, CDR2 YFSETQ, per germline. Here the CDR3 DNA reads TGCGCCAGCAGCCAATCCGGGGTAATGAACACTGAAGCTTTCTTT. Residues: CASSQSGVMNTEAFF.

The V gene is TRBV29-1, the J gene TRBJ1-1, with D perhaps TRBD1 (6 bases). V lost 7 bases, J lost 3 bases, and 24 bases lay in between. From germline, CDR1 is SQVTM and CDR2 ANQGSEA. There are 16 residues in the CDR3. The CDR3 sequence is CSGREAGATFYTEAFF. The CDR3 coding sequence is TGCAGCGGGCGGGAGGCGGGGGCCACATTCTACACTGAAGCTTTCTTT.

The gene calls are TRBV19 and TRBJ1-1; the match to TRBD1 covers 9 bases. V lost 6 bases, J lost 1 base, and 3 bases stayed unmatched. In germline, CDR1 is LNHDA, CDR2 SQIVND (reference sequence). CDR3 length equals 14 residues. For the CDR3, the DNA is TGTGCCAGTAGACCGGGACAGGGGAACACTGAAGCTTTCTTT. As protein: CASRPGQGNTEAFF.

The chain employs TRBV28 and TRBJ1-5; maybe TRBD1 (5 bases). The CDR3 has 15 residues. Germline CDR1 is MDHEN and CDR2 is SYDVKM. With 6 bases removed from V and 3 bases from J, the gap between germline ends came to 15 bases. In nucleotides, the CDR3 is TGTGCCAGCAGCTCAATCTCAGGGTTCAATCAGCCCCAGCATTTT. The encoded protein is CASSSISGFNQPQHF.

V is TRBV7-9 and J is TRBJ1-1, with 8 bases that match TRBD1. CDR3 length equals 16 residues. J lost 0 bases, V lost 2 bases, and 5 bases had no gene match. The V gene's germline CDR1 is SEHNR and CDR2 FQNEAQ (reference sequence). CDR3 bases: TGTGCCAGCAGCTTACGAGAGACAGGGGTGAACACTGAAGCTTTCTTT. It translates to CASSLRETGVNTEAFF.

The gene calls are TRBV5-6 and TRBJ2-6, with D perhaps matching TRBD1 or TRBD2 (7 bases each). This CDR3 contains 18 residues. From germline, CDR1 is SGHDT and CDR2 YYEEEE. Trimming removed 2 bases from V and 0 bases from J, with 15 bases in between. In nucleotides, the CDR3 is TGTGCCAGCAGCTTAGGAGCGGGACAGATCTCTGGGGCCAACGTCCTGACTTTC. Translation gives CASSLGAGQISGANVLTF.

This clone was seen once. CDR3 nucleotides: TGTGCCAGCAGTCCGCAGGAGGAGGAGAATGAGCAGTTCTTC. Translation gives CASSPQEEENEQFF. The rearrangement joins TRBV28 to TRBJ2-1; a possible D gene is TRBD2 (5 bases). Germline lookup yields CDR1 MDHEN and CDR2 SYDVKM. V lost 5 bases and J lost 7, with 15 bases in between. The CDR3 totals 14 residues. Using reference TRBV28 and TRBJ2-1 for the parts outside the CDR3, the full variable domain is DVKVTQSSRYLVKRTGEKVFLECVQDMDHENMFWYRQDPGLGLRLIYFSYDVKMKEKGDIPEGYSVSREKKERFSLILESASTNQTSMYLCASSPQEEENEQFFGPGTRLTVL.

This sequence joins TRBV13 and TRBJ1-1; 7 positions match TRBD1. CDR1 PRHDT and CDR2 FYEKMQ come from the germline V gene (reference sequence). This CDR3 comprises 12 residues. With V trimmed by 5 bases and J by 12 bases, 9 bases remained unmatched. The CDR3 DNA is TGTGCCAGCAGCCTCATCAGGGGGACGTCTTTCTTT. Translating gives CASSLIRGTSFF.

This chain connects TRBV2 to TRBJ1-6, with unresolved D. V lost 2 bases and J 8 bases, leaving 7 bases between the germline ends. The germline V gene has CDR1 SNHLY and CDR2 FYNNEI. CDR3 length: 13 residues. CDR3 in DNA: TGTGCCAGCAGTGAAAGCTTCCATTCACCCCTCCACTTT. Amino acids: CASSESFHSPLHF.

CDR3 in DNA: TGTGCCAGCAGGGACGAGCGGGGGGGGGATACGCAGTATTTT. Amino acid sequence: CASRDERGGDTQYF. The chain couples TRBV5-4 to TRBJ2-3; 10 bases map to TRBD2. Unmatched junction bases numbered 6, after V lost 5 bases and J lost 6 bases. The germline gives CDR1 SGHNT, CDR2 YYREEE (reference sequence). This CDR3 contains 14 residues.

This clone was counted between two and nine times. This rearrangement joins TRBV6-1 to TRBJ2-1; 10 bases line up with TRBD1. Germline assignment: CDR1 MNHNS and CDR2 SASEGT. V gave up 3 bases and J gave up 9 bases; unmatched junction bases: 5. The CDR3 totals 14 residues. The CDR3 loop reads CASSERQGAGEQFF. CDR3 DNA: TGTGCCAGCAGTGAGCGACAGGGGGCGGGTGAGCAGTTCTTC.

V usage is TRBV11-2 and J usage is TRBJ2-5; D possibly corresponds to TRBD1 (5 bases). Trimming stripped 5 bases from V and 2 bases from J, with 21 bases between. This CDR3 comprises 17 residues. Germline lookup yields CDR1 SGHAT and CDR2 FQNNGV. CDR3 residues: CASSATPGNGLQETQYF. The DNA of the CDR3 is TGTGCCAGCAGCGCCACCCCAGGGAATGGTCTACAAGAGACCCAGTACTTC.

CDR3 region: CASSLLERGRGLEQFF. CDR3 coding DNA: TGTGCCAGCAGCTTACTCGAGCGGGGAAGGGGGCTCGAGCAGTTCTTC. The chain is built from TRBV5-4 and TRBJ2-1; D is possibly TRBD1 or TRBD2 (7 bases each). Germline lookup yields CDR1 SGHNT and CDR2 YYREEE (reference sequence). Trimming removed 2 bases from V and 10 bases from J, with 22 bases in between. This CDR3 comprises 16 residues. Filled out from reference TRBV5-4 and TRBJ2-1, the complete variable domain reads ETGVTQSPTHLIKTRGQQVTLRCSSQSGHNTVSWYQQALGQGPQFIFQYYREEENGRGNFPPRFSGLQFPNYSSELNVNALELDDSALYLCASSLLERGRGLEQFFGPGTRLTVL.

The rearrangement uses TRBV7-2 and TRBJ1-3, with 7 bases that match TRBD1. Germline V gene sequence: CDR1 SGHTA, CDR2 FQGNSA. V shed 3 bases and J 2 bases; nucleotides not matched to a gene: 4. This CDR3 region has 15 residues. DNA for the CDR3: TGTGCCAGCAGCTTGGACGGGACAGCTGGAAACACCATATATTTT. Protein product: CASSLDGTAGNTIYF.

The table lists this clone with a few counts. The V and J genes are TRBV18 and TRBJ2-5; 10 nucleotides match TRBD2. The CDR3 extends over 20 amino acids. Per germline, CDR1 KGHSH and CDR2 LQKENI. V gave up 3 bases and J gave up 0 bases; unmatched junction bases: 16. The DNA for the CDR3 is TGTGCCAGCTCACCGCCCCTCACGCGGTGGCTAGCGGGGGACCAAGAGACCCAGTACTTC. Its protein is CASSPPLTRWLAGDQETQYF.

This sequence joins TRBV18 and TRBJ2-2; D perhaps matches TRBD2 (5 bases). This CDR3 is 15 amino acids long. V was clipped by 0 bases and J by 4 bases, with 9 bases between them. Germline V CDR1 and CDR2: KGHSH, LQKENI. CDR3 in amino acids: CASSPPDRGTGELFF. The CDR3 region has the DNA TGTGCCAGCTCACCACCGGACCGGGGCACCGGGGAGCTGTTTTTT.